The clone carrying this TCR beta chain was counted only a few times. What it binds is unknown. This entry comes from a study of Graves' ophthalmopathy and Graves' hyperthyroidism. At the level of the study: Peripheral blood was collected at initial diagnosis, before any treatment. The study, taken as a whole, reports: A majority of expanded thyroid clonotypes exceeding 0.001 frequency were likewise present in blood.

In this cohort, patients with other autoimmune diseases, uncontrolled infections, pregnancy or lactation were excluded. RNA transcripts were the template, and TCR beta CDR3 regions were amplified from them. RT-PCR in the first round used HTBI primers; a second-round multiplex PCR followed. TCRdb re-analysed the multiplex PCR reads in MiXCR, keeping a single row per CDR3 protein. Seen here are nearly 400,000 distinct CDR3 sequences, approximately 20% observed once, and the top ten hold roughly 1.5%. The length of the CDR3 is 16 residues. After removal of 7 bases from V and 5 bases from J, the junction contained 15 bases not matched to a gene.

The rearrangement joins TRBV12-3 or TRBV12-4 to TRBJ2-5; 8 bases align to TRBD2. This clonotype was sampled from a woman younger than 30 with Graves' ophthalmopathy. The specimen sequenced was peripheral blood. CDR3 sequence reads: CASKPGVSGNRETQYF. For the CDR3, the DNA is TGTGCCAGCAAGCCGGGAGTTAGCGGGAACCGGGAGACCCAGTACTTC.